This TCR beta chain is from a study of T cell responses to AZD1222 COVID-19 vaccine. As to this clone: Its antigen is still unknown.

Study-wide findings and caveats: Breadth and depth of Spike-specific TCRs rose after two AZD1222 doses. Most donors were white British, females outnumbered males, and clonal diversity was possibly underestimated.

TCRdb's copy holds only in-frame clones and misses some; the assay was immunoSEQ multiplex PCR. The data contain approximately 68,000 clones, roughly 88% of them singletons. V lost 8 bases and J 3 bases, leaving 14 bases between the germline ends. The CDR3 has 12 residues. Germline V lookup: CDR1 SQVTM, CDR2 ANQGSEA. The chain recombines TRBV29-1 with TRBJ2-7, with D uncertain. Sequencing was performed on peripheral blood, taken on day 0 of AZD1222 vaccination. This TCR was sampled from an adult in good health. The CDR3 DNA is TGCAGCACAGCAGCGATGCTCTACGAGCAGTACTTC. This codes for CSTAAMLYEQYF.